The T cell receptor (beta chain) described here comes from a study of spatial heterogeneity in lung cancer (dated by TCRdb to about 2019). A note on the overall study: Beta-chain transcripts were consistently detected in greater numbers than alpha-chain transcripts, which likely reflected higher beta-chain transcript abundance. In the raw uncorrected reads, each unique combination of TCR and UMI appeared more than ten times on average. TCR alpha and beta repertoires were quantitatively compared across multiple tumor regions, matched nontumor lung and blood in non-small cell lung cancer. Nonsynonymous mutation counts, determined by whole-exome sequencing of tumor tissue, were related to TCR repertoire features. Both alpha and beta chains were TCR-sequenced in approximately 220 tumor regions, approximately 64 matched nontumor lung samples and more than 50 PBMC samples obtained at surgery. The paper as a whole reports these results and caveats: Confirming at a functional level the hypothesis that regional TCRs recognize regional mutations was considered to require additional single-cell paired TCR alpha and beta sequencing.

Libraries were built with 5' RACE. The sequencer listed for this sample is NextSeq 500. The TCR library protocol attached a unique molecular identifier to each TCR cDNA molecule to allow correction of PCR and sequencing errors. The study's own analysis went as follows. Decombinator tools were used for TCR identification, UMI-based error correction and CDR3 extraction. Expanded TCRs were defined as those above a frequency of 2 per 1,000, corresponding to the top 1% of the tumor frequency distribution. Rényi diversity was computed with the R vegan package after subsampling each repertoire 100 times to 5,000 TCRs. CDR3 similarity networks were built from amino acid triplet string-kernel similarity, connecting CDR3s with pairwise similarity above 0.82. The public reads were quality trimmed at Q25 with fastp and then assembled into clones with MiXCR by TCRdb, keeping productive beta chains. Entries are consolidated by CDR3 protein sequence, retaining the most common genes and DNA. None of the V and J calls come from the authors' own analysis; TCRdb made them. The sample profile shows around 1,200 distinct CDR3 sequences; roughly 12% of them were found once. In total, the top ten clones hold 10% to 11% of the sample.

By share, this clonotype ranks as medium-sized (0.01 to 0.1%). Its target antigen remains unknown. Base qualities are not at hand, and no much larger clone is one base apart. This beta chain slipped into a library made for alpha chains as a stray read, so its size is not meaningful. The sample's time point, from its label and the paper: sample taken at primary tumor resection. Donors were approximately 72 patients with early-stage, untreated non-small cell lung cancer from the lung TRACERx cohort. For TCR sequencing, whole RNA was extracted from tumor and nontumor lung tissue, or from cryopreserved PBMC samples, and no cell sorting was done. Only patients with enough RNA available from two or more tumor regions were chosen for TCR sequencing. Before being selected, tumor and adjacent nontumor lung specimens were reviewed by a lung pathologist. Between the V and J ends, shortened by 6 bases and 5 bases respectively, the junction contains 16 bases. CDR1 and CDR2 (MNHEY, SVGEGT) derive from the germline V gene. The CDR3 spans 14 residues, from the cysteine through the phenylalanine. CDR3 DNA is the only sequence kept; it has 42 bases, read in frame from the first base.

The receptor chain draws on TRBV6-2 or TRBV6-3 and TRBJ2-5, and the D gene may be TRBD2, 6 bases matching. The sequence came from a female donor with early-stage non-small cell lung cancer. This material consisted of normal lung tissue next to the tumor, taken at surgery. CDR3 sequence: CASSSGEAAETQYF. In nucleotide form, the sequence is TGTGCCAGCAGCTCCGGGGAGGCGGCGGAGACCCAGTACTTC.